The clone carrying this T cell receptor beta chain was seen more than once but under ten times. The sample is drawn from a study of blood T cell repertoires in COVID-19. Study overall: Sites across the United States, Italy and Spain contributed samples from acute and convalescent COVID-19. PBMCs, B-cell-depleted T cells, or T cells provided the cDNA or gDNA that made up the material.

This CDR3 is 13 amino acids long. Germline values: CDR1 MNHEY, CDR2 SVGAGI. Trimming took 7 bases from V and 4 from J, leaving 10 bases between them. Per the study methods: It was from reference gene primer amplification that nucleated cell counts were estimated. The method was immunoSEQ multiplex PCR; TCRdb's version includes in-frame clones alone and lacks a portion of them. Clonal size and the V and J genes are those of that table, whereas D and trimming came from the DNA. The sample records roughly 200,000 clones, 80% to 85% being singletons. This TCR was recovered from a man aged 45-65 years with active or convalescent COVID-19. Sequencing input: peripheral blood. The V gene is TRBV6-5, the J gene TRBJ2-2; weak D call: TRBD1 (5 bases). Here the CDR3 reads CASTGASTGELFF. CDR3 DNA sequence: TGTGCCAGCACTGGGGCTTCCACCGGGGAGCTGTTTTTT.